The clone carrying this T cell receptor (beta chain) was counted only a few times. Every isolated RNA sample was fully reverse transcribed, so sequencing captured expressed TCRB transcripts. TCRdb's table, derived via immunoSEQ multiplex PCR, lists solely in-frame clones and lacks some. The sample contains about 180,000 clones, about 13% of which appear only once. The V gene end was trimmed by 2 bases and the J gene end by 7 bases; junction bases not matched to a gene: 6. Germline-derived CDR1 and CDR2 are SGHRS and YFSETQ. The CDR3 has 15 residues. This entry belongs to a study of beta chain features in type 1 diabetes.

The chain joins TRBV5-1 to TRBJ2-1; the match to TRBD1 covers 10 bases. The receptor comes from a woman under 30 in good health. What was sequenced was central memory CD4+ T cells from blood. The CDR3 protein is CASSLLDRGQNEQFF. The CDR3 bases are TGCGCCAGCAGCTTACTCGACAGGGGGCAAAATGAGCAGTTCTTC.